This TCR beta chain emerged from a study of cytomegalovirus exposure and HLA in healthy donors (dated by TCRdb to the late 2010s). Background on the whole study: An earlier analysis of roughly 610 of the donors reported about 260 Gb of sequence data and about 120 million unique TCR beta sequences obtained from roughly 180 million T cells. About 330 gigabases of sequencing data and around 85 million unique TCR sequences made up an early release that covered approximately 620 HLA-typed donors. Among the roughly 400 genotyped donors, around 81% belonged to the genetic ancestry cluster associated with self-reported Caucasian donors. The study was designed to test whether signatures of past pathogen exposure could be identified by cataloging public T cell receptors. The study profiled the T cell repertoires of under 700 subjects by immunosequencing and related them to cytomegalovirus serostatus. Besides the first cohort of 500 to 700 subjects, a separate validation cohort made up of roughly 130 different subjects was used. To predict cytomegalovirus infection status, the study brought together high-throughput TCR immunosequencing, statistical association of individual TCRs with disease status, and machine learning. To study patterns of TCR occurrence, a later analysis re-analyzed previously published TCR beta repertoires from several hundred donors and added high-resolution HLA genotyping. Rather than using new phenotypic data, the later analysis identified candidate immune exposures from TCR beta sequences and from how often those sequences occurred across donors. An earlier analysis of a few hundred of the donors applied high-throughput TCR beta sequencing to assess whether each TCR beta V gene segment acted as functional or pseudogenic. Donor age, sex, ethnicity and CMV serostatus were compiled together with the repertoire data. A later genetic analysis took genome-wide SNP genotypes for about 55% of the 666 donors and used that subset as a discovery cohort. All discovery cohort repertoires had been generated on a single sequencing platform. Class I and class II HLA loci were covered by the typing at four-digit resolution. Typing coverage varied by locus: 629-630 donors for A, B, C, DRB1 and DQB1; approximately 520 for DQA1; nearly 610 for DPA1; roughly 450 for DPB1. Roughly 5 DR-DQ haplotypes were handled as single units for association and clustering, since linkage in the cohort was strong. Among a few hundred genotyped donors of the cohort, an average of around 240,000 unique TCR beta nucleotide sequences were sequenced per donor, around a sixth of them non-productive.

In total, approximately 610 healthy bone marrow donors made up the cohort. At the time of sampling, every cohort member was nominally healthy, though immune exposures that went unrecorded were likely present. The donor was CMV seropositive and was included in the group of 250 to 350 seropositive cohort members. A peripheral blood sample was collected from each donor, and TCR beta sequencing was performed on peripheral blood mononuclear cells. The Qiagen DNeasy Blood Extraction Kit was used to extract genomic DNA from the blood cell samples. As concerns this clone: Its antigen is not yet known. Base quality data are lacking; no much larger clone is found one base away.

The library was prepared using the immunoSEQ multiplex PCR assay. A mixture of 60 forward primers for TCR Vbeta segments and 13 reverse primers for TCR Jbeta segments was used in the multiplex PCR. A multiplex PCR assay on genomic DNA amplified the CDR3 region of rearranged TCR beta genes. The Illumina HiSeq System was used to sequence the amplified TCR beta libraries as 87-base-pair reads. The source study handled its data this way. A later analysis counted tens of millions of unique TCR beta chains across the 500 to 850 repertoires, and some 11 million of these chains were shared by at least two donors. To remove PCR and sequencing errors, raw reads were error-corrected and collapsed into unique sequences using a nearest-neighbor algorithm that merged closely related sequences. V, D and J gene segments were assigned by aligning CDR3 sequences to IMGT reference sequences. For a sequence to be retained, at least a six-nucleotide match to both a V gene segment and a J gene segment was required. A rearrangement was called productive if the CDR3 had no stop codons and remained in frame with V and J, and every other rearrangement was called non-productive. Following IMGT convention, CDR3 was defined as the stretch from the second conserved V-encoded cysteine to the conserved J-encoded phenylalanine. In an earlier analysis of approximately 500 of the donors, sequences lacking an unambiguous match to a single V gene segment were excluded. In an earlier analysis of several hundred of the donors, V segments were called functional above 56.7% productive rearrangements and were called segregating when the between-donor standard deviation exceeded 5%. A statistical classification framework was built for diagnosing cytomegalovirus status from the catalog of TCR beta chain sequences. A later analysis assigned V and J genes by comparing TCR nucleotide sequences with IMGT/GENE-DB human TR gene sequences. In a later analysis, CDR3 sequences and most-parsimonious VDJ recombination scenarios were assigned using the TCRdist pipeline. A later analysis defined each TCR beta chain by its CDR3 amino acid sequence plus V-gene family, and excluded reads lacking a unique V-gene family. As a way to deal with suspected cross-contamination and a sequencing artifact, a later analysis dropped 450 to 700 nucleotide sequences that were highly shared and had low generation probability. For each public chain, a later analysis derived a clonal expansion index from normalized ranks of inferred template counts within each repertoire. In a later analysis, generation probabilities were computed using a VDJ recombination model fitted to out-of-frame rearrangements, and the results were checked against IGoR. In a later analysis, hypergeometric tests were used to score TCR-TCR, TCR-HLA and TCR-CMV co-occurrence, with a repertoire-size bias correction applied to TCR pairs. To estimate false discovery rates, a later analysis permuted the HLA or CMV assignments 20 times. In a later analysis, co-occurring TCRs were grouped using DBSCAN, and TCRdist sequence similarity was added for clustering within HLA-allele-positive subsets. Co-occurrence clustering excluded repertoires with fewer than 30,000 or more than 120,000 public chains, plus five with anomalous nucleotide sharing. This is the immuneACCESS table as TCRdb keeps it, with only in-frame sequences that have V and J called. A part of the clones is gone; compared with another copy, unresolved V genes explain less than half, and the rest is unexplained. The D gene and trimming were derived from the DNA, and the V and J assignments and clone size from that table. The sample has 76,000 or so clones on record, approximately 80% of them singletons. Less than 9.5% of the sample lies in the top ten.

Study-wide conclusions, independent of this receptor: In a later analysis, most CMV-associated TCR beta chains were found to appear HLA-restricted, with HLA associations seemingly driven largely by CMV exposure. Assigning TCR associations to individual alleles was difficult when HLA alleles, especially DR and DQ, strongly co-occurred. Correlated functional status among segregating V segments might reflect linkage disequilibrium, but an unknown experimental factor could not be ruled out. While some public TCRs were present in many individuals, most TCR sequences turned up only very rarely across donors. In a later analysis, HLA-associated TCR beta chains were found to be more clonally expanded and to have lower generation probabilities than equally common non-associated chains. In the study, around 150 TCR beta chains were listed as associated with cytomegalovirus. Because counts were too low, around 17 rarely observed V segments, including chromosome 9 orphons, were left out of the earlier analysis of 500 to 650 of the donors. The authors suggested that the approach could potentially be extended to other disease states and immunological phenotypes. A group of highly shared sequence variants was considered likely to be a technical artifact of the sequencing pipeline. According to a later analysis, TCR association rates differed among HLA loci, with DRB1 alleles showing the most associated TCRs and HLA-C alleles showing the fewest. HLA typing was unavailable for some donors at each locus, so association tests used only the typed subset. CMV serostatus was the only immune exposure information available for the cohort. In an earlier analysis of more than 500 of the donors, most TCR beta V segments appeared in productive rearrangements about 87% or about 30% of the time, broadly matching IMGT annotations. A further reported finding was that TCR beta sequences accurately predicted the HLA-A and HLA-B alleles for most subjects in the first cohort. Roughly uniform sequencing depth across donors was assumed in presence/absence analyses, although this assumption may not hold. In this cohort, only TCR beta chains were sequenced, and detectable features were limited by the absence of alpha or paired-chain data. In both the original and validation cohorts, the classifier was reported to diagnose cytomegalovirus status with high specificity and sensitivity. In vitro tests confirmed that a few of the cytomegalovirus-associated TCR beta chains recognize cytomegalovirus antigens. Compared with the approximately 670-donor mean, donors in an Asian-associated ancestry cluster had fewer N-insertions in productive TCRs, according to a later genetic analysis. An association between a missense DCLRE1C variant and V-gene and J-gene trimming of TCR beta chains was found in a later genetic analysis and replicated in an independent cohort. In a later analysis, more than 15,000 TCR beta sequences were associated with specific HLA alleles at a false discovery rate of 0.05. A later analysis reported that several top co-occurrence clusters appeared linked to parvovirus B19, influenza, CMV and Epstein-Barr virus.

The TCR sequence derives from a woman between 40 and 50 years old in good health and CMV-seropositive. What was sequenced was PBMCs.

The sequenced DNA is TGCGCCAGCAGCCTAGCCAGTCAGGGGTTCCAAGAGACCCAGTACTTC. Its protein reads: CASSLASQGFQETQYF. The chain is assembled from TRBV4-3 and TRBJ2-5; TRBD1 is perhaps the D gene, given 6 matching bases. The V and J ends are trimmed by 4 bases and 1 base, leaving 16 bases between them. CDR1 is given as LGHNA and CDR2 as YSLEER, both from the germline V gene. The CDR3 has 16 amino acids, counting the end cysteine and phenylalanine. Of all the DNA, just the CDR3 is kept, 48 bases in frame from base 1.